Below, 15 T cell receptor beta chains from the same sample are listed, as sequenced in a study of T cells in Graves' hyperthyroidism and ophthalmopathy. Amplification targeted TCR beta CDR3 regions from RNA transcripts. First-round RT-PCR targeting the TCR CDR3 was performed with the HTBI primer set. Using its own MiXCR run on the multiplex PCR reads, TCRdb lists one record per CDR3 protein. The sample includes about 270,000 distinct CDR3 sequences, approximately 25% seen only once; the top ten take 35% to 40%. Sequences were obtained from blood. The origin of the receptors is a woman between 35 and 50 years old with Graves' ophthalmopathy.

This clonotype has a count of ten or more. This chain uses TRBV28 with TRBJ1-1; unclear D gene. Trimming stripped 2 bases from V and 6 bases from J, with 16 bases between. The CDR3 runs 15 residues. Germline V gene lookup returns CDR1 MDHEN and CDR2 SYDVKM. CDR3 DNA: TGTGCCAGCAGTTTAAGGCTAGTAGTTAGCGCTGAAGCTTTCTTT. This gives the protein CASSLRLVVSAEAFF.

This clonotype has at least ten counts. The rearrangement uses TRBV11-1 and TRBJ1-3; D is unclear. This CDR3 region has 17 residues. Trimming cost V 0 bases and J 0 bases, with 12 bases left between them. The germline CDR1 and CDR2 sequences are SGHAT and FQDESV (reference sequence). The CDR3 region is CASSLALTEVSGNTIYF. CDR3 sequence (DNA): TGTGCCAGCAGCTTAGCGCTAACGGAGGTCTCTGGAAACACCATATATTTT.

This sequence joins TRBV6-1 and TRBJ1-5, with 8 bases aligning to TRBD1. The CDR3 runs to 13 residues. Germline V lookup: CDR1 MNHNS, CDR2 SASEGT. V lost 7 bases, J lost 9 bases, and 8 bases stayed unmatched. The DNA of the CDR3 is TGTGCCAGCACCCTGACAGGGGCCTGGCCCCAGCATTTT. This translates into CASTLTGAWPQHF.

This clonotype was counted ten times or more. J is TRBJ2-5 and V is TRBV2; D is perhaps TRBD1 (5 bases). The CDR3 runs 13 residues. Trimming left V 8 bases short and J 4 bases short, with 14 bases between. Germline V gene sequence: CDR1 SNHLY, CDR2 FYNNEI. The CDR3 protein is CASLQTVRETQYF. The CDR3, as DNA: TGTGCCAGCCTACAGACAGTACGAGAGACCCAGTACTTC.

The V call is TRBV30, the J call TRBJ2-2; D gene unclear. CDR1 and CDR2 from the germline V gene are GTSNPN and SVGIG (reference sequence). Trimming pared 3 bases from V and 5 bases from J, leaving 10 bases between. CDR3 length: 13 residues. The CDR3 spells CAWSAYQTGELFF. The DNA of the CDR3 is TGTGCCTGGAGCGCCTACCAAACCGGGGAGCTGTTTTTT.

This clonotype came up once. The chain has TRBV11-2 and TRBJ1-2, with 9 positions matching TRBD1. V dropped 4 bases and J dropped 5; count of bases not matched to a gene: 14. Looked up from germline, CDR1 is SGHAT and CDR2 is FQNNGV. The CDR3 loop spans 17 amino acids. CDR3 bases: TGTGCCAGCAGCTATGCCGGGACAGGGCTCGGGGGGTATGGCTACACCTTC. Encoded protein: CASSYAGTGLGGYGYTF. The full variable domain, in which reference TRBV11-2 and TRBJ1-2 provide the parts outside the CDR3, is EAGVAQSPRYKIIEKRQSVAFWCNPISGHATLYWYQQILGQGPKLLIQFQNNGVVDDSQLPKDRFSAERLKGVDSTLKIQPAKLEDSAVYLCASSYAGTGLGGYGYTFGSGTRLTVV.

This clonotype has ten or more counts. The CDR3 nucleotides are TGCGCCAGCAGCCTTCAAGAGGGGTTATACGAGCAGTACTTC. The encoded protein is CASSLQEGLYEQYF. The rearrangement links TRBV4-1 to TRBJ2-7, with D possibly called TRBD1 or TRBD2 (5 bases each). CDR1 is MGHRA and CDR2 is YSYEKL in the germline V gene. The CDR3 extends over 14 amino acids. V was shortened by 4 bases and J by 4 bases, with 14 bases between the two germline ends.

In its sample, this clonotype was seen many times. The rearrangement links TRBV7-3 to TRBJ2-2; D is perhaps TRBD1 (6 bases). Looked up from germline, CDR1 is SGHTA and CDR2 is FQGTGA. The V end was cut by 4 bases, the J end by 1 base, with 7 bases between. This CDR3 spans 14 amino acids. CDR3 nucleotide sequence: TGTGCCAGCAGCTCACAGGGGAACACCGGGGAGCTGTTTTTT. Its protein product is CASSSQGNTGELFF.

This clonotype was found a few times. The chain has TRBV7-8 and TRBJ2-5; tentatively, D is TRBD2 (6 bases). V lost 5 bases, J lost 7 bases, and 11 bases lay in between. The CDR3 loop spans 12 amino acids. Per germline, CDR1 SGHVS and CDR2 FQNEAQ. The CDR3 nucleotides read TGTGCCAGCAGCCGTCCGGGAGTGACCCAGTACTTC. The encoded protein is CASSRPGVTQYF.

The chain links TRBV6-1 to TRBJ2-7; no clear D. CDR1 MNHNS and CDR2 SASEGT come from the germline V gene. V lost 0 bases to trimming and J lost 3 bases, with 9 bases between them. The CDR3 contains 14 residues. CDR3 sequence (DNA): TGTGCCAGCAGTGAAGCAGTCAGAGGCTACGAGCAGTACTTC. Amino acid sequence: CASSEAVRGYEQYF.

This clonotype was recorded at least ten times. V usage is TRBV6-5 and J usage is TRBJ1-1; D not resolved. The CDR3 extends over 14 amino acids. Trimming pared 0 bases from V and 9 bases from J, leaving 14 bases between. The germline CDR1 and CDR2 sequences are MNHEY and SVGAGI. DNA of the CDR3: TGTGCCAGCAGTTACTCGGGCCAGATGAGCCAAGCTTTCTTT. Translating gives CASSYSGQMSQAFF.

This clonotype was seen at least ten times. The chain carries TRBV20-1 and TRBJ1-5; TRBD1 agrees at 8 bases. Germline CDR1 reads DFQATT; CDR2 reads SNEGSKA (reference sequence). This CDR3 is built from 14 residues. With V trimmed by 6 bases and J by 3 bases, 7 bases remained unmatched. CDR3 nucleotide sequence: TGCAGTGCGGCCGGGACAGGATCCAATCAGCCCCAGCATTTT. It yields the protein CSAAGTGSNQPQHF.

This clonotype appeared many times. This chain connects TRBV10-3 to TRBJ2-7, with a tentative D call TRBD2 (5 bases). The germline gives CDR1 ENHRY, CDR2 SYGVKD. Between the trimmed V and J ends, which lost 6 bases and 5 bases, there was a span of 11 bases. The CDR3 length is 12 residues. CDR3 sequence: CAISRLPDEQYF. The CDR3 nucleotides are TGTGCCATCAGCCGACTACCTGACGAGCAGTACTTC.

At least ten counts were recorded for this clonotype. The CDR3 region has the DNA TGTGCCATCAGTGAGAGCACAGGGCCGGGGGCCAACGTCCTGACTTTC. This sequence encodes CAISESTGPGANVLTF. The gene calls are TRBV10-3 and TRBJ2-6, with D maybe TRBD1 (6 bases). The V gene's germline CDR1 is ENHRY and CDR2 SYGVKD. V was trimmed by 2 bases and J by 4 bases, leaving 12 bases between them. This CDR3 contains 16 residues.

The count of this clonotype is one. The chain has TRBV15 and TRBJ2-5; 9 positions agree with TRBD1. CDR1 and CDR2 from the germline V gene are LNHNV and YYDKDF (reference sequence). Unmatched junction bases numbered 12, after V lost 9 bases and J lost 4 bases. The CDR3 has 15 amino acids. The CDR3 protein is CATTRDRALGETQYF. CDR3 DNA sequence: TGTGCCACTACTCGGGACAGGGCCCTTGGAGAGACCCAGTACTTC.